Each of the 27 T cell receptor beta chains below was sequenced from the same sample in a study of T-cell memory formation after mild COVID-19. TCRdb reprocessed the 5' RACE reads via MiXCR and lists one record per CDR3 protein. In the table there are some 100,000 distinct CDR3 sequences, 11% of which are singletons. Input material: PBMCs or a T cell subset sorted from them (not recorded which). These receptor sequences come from a man in his late teens or twenties who had mild COVID-19 (a few samples of this study predate the infection). Cell type and time point are not known.

CDR3 nucleotides: TGCGCCAGCAGGCCCCTCGGGTCCGGGGAGCTGTTTTTT. Amino acids: CASRPLGSGELFF. The chain employs TRBV4-1 and TRBJ2-2, with D hard to call. Germline V gene lookup returns CDR1 MGHRA and CDR2 YSYEKL. The CDR3 loop spans 13 amino acids. V was clipped by 6 bases and J by 6 bases, with 11 bases between them.

This clonotype has only a few counts. The chain combines TRBV7-6 with TRBJ2-7, with no clear D. CDR1 is SGHVS, CDR2 FNYEAQ, per germline. This CDR3 has 13 residues. V was shortened by 1 base and J by 7 bases, with 11 bases between the two germline ends. CDR3 sequence reads: CASSLVSSPEQYF. CDR3 nucleotides: TGTGCCAGCAGCTTAGTATCCAGCCCTGAGCAGTACTTC.

This clonotype was counted ten times or more. V usage is TRBV6-5 and J usage is TRBJ2-1; D may be TRBD2 (6 bases). There are 15 residues in the CDR3. Deletions cut 2 bases from V and 4 bases from J, with 12 bases between. The germline CDR1 and CDR2 sequences are MNHEY and SVGAGI. Here the CDR3 reads CASSYAGLGYNEQFF. The CDR3 bases are TGTGCCAGCAGTTACGCGGGGTTGGGGTACAATGAGCAGTTCTTC.

This clonotype was picked up one time. A read error may be the cause here, since a much bigger clone is one base away. The chain combines TRBV20-1 with TRBJ1-5; 10 bases align to TRBD1. Germline values: CDR1 DFQATT, CDR2 SNEGSKA (reference sequence). The V segment lost 4 bases and the J segment 11 bases; nucleotides outside the gene matches: 8. The CDR3 is 13 amino acids. The CDR3 coding sequence is TGCAGTGCTAATTCGGGACAGGGGAAAGCCCAGCATTTT. Translation gives CSANSGQGKAQHF.

This clonotype was counted many times. The chain joins TRBV29-1 to TRBJ2-5, with D perhaps being TRBD1 or TRBD2 (6 bases each). Per germline, CDR1 SQVTM and CDR2 ANQGSEA. The CDR3 consists of 12 residues. The V end was cut by 4 bases, the J end by 4 bases, with 10 bases between. As DNA, the CDR3 is TGCAGCGTTGGCAAGGGGGGAGAGACCCAGTACTTC. Its protein is CSVGKGGETQYF.

The chain couples TRBV23-1 to TRBJ2-3; 8 nucleotides align to TRBD2. TRBV23-1 is labeled an ORF, and its function is uncertain. V dropped 0 bases and J dropped 2; count of bases not matched to a gene: 4. The length of the CDR3 is 16 residues. The DNA of the CDR3 is TGCGCCAGCAGTCAATCGGGCGGGGGGTCCACAGATACGCAGTATTTT. It is translated as CASSQSGGGSTDTQYF.

This clonotype has ten or more counts. The J gene is TRBJ2-7, the V gene TRBV6-5; 10 bases fit TRBD1. This CDR3 is 15 amino acids long. The germline V gene encodes CDR1 MNHEY and CDR2 SVGAGI. The J segment lost 7 bases and the V segment lost 6 bases, leaving 12 bases of the junction unmatched. CDR3 in amino acids: CASRTGTGALREQYF. CDR3 nucleotides: TGTGCCAGCAGAACCGGGACAGGGGCCCTTCGAGAGCAGTACTTC.

The chain has TRBV4-1 and TRBJ1-6, with TRBD1 as a possible D gene (5 bases). V was pared by 6 bases and J by 5 bases, with 14 bases between. From germline, CDR1 is MGHRA and CDR2 YSYEKL. The CDR3 contains 15 residues. The CDR3 reads CASRPRDGDNSPLHF. In DNA form, the CDR3 reads TGCGCCAGCAGACCGAGGGACGGAGATAATTCACCCCTCCACTTT.

This clonotype was seen repeatedly, ten times or more. This chain links TRBV7-9 with TRBJ2-7, with 11 nucleotides matching TRBD2. With V trimmed by 4 bases and J by 5 bases, 13 bases remained unmatched. Germline V gene data show CDR1 as SEHNR and CDR2 as FQNEAQ (reference sequence). The CDR3 runs to 17 residues. CDR3 bases: TGTGCCAGCAGCTCAGAAGTTCTAGCGGGGGGAAGCGACGAGCAGTACTTC. The encoded protein is CASSSEVLAGGSDEQYF.

The CDR3 bases are TGTGCCAGCAGCCCCCTCGGCCTTGGCTACACCTTC. Translating it yields CASSPLGLGYTF. The genes are TRBV7-9 and TRBJ1-2; D call uncertain. The V end lost 5 bases, the J end lost 7 bases, and 11 bases lay between the germline ends. The CDR3 is made up of 12 amino acids. Germline CDR1 is SEHNR and CDR2 is FQNEAQ (reference sequence).

This clonotype was counted many times. This chain joins TRBV5-1 and TRBJ2-5, with TRBD2 as a possible D gene (6 bases). The CDR3 consists of 14 residues. V was clipped by 4 bases and J by 0 bases, with 10 bases between them. CDR1 and CDR2 from the germline V gene are SGHRS and YFSETQ. CDR3 in DNA: TGCGCCAGCAGCACGTGGGGGGACCAAGAGACCCAGTACTTC. Amino acid sequence: CASSTWGDQETQYF.

The V and J genes are TRBV30 and TRBJ2-1, with unresolved D. This CDR3 region has 13 residues. CDR1 is GTSNPN, CDR2 SVGIG, per germline (reference sequence). Trimming removed 8 bases at V and 0 bases at J, with 11 bases between. The CDR3 DNA reads TGTGCCGGTGACGAGTTCTCCTACAATGAGCAGTTCTTC. This encodes CAGDEFSYNEQFF.

This CDR3 is CASSLPNTDTQYF. CDR3 nucleotides: TGTGCCAGCAGTTTGCCCAACACAGATACGCAGTATTTT. This rearrangement joins TRBV12-3 or TRBV12-4 to TRBJ2-3; D call uncertain. The CDR3 contains 13 residues. Trimming left V 3 bases short and J 2 bases short, with 6 bases between.

This clonotype was recorded many times. This rearrangement joins TRBV9 to TRBJ1-1; no clear D gene. The V gene's germline CDR1 is SGDLS and CDR2 YYNGEE. Trimming removed 3 bases from V and 2 bases from J, with 5 bases in between. The CDR3 runs to 12 residues. This chain's CDR3 is CASSDLNTEAFF. DNA for the CDR3: TGTGCCAGCAGCGACCTTAACACTGAAGCTTTCTTT.

The genes are TRBV13 and TRBJ2-5, with D maybe TRBD1 (5 bases). V dropped 6 bases and J dropped 4 bases, with 9 bases sitting between them. Germline-derived CDR1 and CDR2 are PRHDT and FYEKMQ (reference sequence). This CDR3 has 12 residues. The CDR3 DNA reads TGTGCCAGCAGACGACAGTTAGAGACCCAGTACTTC. Amino acids: CASRRQLETQYF.

This clonotype was recorded a few times. V and J are TRBV11-3 and TRBJ1-1, with TRBD1 matching over 9 bases. The CDR3 has 14 amino acids. J was trimmed by 1 base and V by 5 bases; bases with no gene match: 2. CDR1 and CDR2 from the germline V gene are SGHNT and YENEEA. The CDR3 region is CASSPDRGNTEAFF. CDR3 nucleotide sequence: TGTGCCAGCAGCCCGGACAGGGGGAACACTGAAGCTTTCTTT.

This clonotype was seen only a few times. The chain is built from TRBV20-1 and TRBJ2-3; D unclear. This CDR3 is built from 11 residues. Germline V lookup: CDR1 DFQATT, CDR2 SNEGSKA (reference sequence). Trimming left V 1 base short and J 9 bases short, with 8 bases between. CDR3 residues: CSARGAQTQYF. The CDR3 DNA is TGCAGTGCTAGAGGGGCGCAAACGCAGTATTTT.

This clonotype appeared many times. The CDR3 bases are TGCGCCAGCAGCTTGGAGGGGCAGAGGACTGAAGCTTTCTTT. Its protein is CASSLEGQRTEAFF. The genes are TRBV5-1 and TRBJ1-1, with a possible D match to TRBD1 (5 bases). The CDR3 has 14 amino acids. Germline CDR1 is SGHRS and CDR2 is YFSETQ. V was shortened by 0 bases and J by 5 bases, with 11 bases between the two germline ends.

This clonotype occurred a few times. J is TRBJ2-1 and V is TRBV4-1; the D is unclear. From germline, CDR1 is MGHRA and CDR2 YSYEKL. This CDR3 comprises 14 residues. V was cut by 4 bases and J by 5 bases, with 12 bases left in between. As DNA, the CDR3 is TGCGCCAGCAGCCTGAAGGACGGAGACAATGAGCAGTTCTTC. It yields the protein CASSLKDGDNEQFF.

This chain uses TRBV6-2 or TRBV6-3 with TRBJ1-5; D ambiguous. The CDR3 consists of 13 residues. The V end lost 7 bases, the J end lost 2 bases, and 9 bases lay between the germline ends. Germline CDR1 MNHEY, CDR2 SVGEGT. CDR3 protein: CASTLDGNQPQHF. The CDR3 nucleotides read TGTGCCAGCACCTTGGACGGCAATCAGCCCCAGCATTTT.

The gene calls are TRBV5-6 and TRBJ2-7, with D unclear. This CDR3 spans 14 amino acids. The germline V gene encodes CDR1 SGHDT and CDR2 YYEEEE. The CDR3 coding sequence is TGTGCCAGCATCTTGGGATCGAGCTCCTACGAGCAGTACGTC. It codes for CASILGSSSYEQYV.

The V gene is TRBV7-9, the J gene TRBJ2-3; the D is unclear. V dropped 0 bases and J dropped 2 bases, with 9 bases sitting between them. The germline CDR1 and CDR2 sequences are SEHNR and FQNEAQ (reference sequence). The CDR3 has 15 residues. Written as DNA, the CDR3 is TGTGCCAGCAGCTTAGCCAGCGAAAACACAGATACGCAGTATTTT. It is translated as CASSLASENTDTQYF.

This chain joins TRBV12-3 or TRBV12-4 and TRBJ2-7, with 9 bases that match TRBD1. The length of the CDR3 is 14 residues. V gave up 3 bases and J gave up 5 bases; unmatched junction bases: 5. DNA of the CDR3: TGTGCCAGCAGTTTGACAGGGGGAGTCAACGAGCAGTACGTC. Translating it yields CASSLTGGVNEQYV.

This clonotype was picked up a small number of times. This chain connects TRBV7-2 to TRBJ1-6; TRBD1 might be the D (5 bases). V lost 7 bases to trimming and J lost 7 bases, with 11 bases between them. Germline-derived CDR1 and CDR2 are SGHTA and FQGNSA. This CDR3 region has 13 residues. The CDR3 DNA is TGTGCCAGCACCCTGGGGGGGAATTCACCCCTCCACTTT. Amino acid sequence: CASTLGGNSPLHF.

This clonotype was found a few times. The chain couples TRBV10-2 to TRBJ1-2, with D uncertain. The CDR3 has 15 residues. Germline-derived CDR1 and CDR2 are WSHSY and SAAADI. The V and J ends lost 0 bases and 2 bases respectively, with 10 bases between them. DNA of the CDR3: TGCGCCAGCAGTGAGTCGAGGAGGCCAAACTATGGCTACACCTTC. This encodes CASSESRRPNYGYTF.

This clonotype has ten or more counts. The chain uses TRBV2 and TRBJ2-1; D is possibly TRBD2 (7 bases). Germline-derived CDR1 and CDR2 are SNHLY and FYNNEI. This CDR3 spans 12 amino acids. CDR3 nucleotide sequence: TGTGCAAAGGGAGGGGGGGCCGAAGAGCAGTTCTTC. It encodes CAKGGGAEEQFF.

This clonotype was observed many times. This rearrangement joins TRBV28 to TRBJ2-5; D may be TRBD2 (6 bases). The CDR3 totals 17 residues. Trimming shortened V by 4 bases and J by 0 bases, and 18 bases separated the two germline ends. Germline loops: CDR1 MDHEN, CDR2 SYDVKM. CDR3: CASSSIVVRRDQETQYF. The CDR3 region has the DNA TGTGCCAGCAGTTCCATAGTTGTGAGGAGGGACCAAGAGACCCAGTACTTC.